The entry below gives a single TCR beta chain sequence along with its context. What this receptor recognizes is not known. Per-base qualities were not stored, and no clone one base away is much larger. TCRbeta CDR3 regions were amplified from genomic DNA by means of the immunoSEQ Assay, a bias-controlled multiplex PCR. In the original analysis: The number of nucleated cells in each sample was estimated from the amplification of reference gene primers within the assay. Sequence reads were collapsed and filtered to measure the absolute abundance of every unique TCRbeta CDR3 rearrangement. For each sample, productive Simpson clonality was calculated as the square root of Simpson's diversity index over productive rearrangements. TCRdb holds this immuneACCESS table with in-frame rearrangements only. Some clones are missing; in checked studies, unresolved V genes explain under half, and the rest has no known cause. V and J calls and clone size are given by that table; D and trimming were obtained from the DNA. The sample has 80,000 to 90,000 clones on record, 75% to 90% of them singletons. The biggest ten clones account for 1.2% of the sample.

These data originate in a study of blood T cell repertoires in COVID-19 (dated by TCRdb to about 2020). Regarding the research as a whole: Samples from collaborators originated in the United States, Italy and Spain and spanned both the acute and convalescent phases of COVID-19. The material from the prospective study consisted of cDNA or gDNA derived from T cells, B-cell-depleted T cells, or PBMCs. Deeply sampled blood TCRbeta repertoires from subjects exposed to, actively infected with, or recovered from COVID-19 were included in the dataset. The repertoires were released in a freely available public database intended as a resource for research on the immune response to SARS-CoV-2. The samples were drawn from two sources: the first 160 participants of the ongoing ImmuneRACE study, and over 950 subjects contributed by 6 global collaborators. Sample metadata almost always included a de-identified subject ID, COVID-19 status, age in years and sex. Where available, HLA class I and class II types were obtained from metadata supplied by the sample provider rather than from assay-based typing.

Trimming takes 6 bases from V and 8 bases from J, and the germline ends sit 13 bases apart. According to the germline V gene (reference sequence), CDR1 reads DFQATT and CDR2 reads SNEGSKA. Spanning cysteine to phenylalanine, the CDR3 consists of 11 amino acids. Solely the CDR3 DNA is kept, with 33 bases framed from the first base. The research as a whole found: The quantity of clinical and demographic metadata differed by source and by participant and was supplied without curation.

Whole blood was collected in K2EDTA tubes by collaborating institutions according to the institutions' own protocols. For TCRbeta analysis, collaborators shipped samples in one of three forms: frozen whole blood, isolated PBMCs, or DNA extracted from either of those sample types. The sequence joins TRBV20-1 to TRBJ1-2; D gene: possibly TRBD1, on 5 matching bases. This TCR was recovered from a man at least 80 years old with active or convalescent COVID-19. Sequencing used peripheral blood. The DNA sequence is given as TGCAGTGCCTGGGGACTGAAGGGCTACACCTTC. Its protein product is CSAWGLKGYTF.